Listed here are 15 T cell receptor beta chains from one sample, sequenced in a study of response to subunit inactivated influenza vaccine. From the RT-PCR reads, TCRdb called clonotypes with MiXCR, one entry per CDR3 protein. The sample holds over 800,000 distinct CDR3 sequences; approximately 21% are singletons and the top ten take roughly 10%. Source: PBMCs from blood, taken 4 to 6 days after vaccination. The receptors stem from a man aged 45 to 65 who received an inactivated influenza vaccine.

This clonotype was counted between two and nine times. The chain couples TRBV4-1 to TRBJ1-5; no definite D call. Trimming left V 1 base short and J 4 bases short, with 11 bases between. The CDR3 sequence is 15 residues long. Germline V gives CDR1 MGHRA, CDR2 YSYEKL. The CDR3 sequence: CASSQGQKLNQPQHF. In nucleotides, the CDR3 is TGCGCCAGCAGCCAAGGGCAGAAGTTAAATCAGCCCCAGCATTTT.

The genes are TRBV6-1 and TRBJ2-3; D tentatively fits TRBD1 or TRBD2 (5 bases each). The CDR3 runs to 14 residues. Germline V gives CDR1 MNHNS, CDR2 SASEGT. Trimming removed 1 base at V and 14 bases at J, with 19 bases between. This CDR3 reads CASSEEPVGGSPYF. As DNA, the CDR3 is TGTGCCAGCAGTGAAGAGCCAGTTGGGGGAAGCCCGTATTTT.

The rearrangement uses TRBV5-1 and TRBJ2-1; 8 positions agree with TRBD2. This CDR3 comprises 15 residues. The germline CDR1 and CDR2 sequences are SGHRS and YFSETQ. Trimming removed 2 bases from V and 2 bases from J; junction bases left unmatched: 3. The DNA for the CDR3 is TGCGCCAGCAGCTTCCGGGAGGGCACCTACAATGAGCAGTTCTTC. Protein: CASSFREGTYNEQFF.

The chain couples TRBV7-9 to TRBJ2-3; 9 bases line up with TRBD2. Germline trimming cut 6 bases from V and 2 bases from J; bases unmatched to any gene: 3. CDR1 is SEHNR and CDR2 is FQNEAQ in the germline V gene (reference sequence). The CDR3 spans 14 residues. DNA of the CDR3: TGTGCCAGCAGGGGACTAGCAATCACAGATACGCAGTATTTT. Protein product: CASRGLAITDTQYF.

There are a few counts of this clonotype. V gene TRBV6-4 combines with J gene TRBJ2-2, with 7 bases identical to TRBD1. Germline CDR1 MRHNA, CDR2 SNTAGT. V shed 6 bases and J 1 base; nucleotides not matched to a gene: 8. The CDR3 is made up of 16 amino acids. The DNA of the CDR3 is TGTGCCAGCAGCCGGGACAGATACGAGAACACCGGGGAGCTGTTTTTT. Translating gives CASSRDRYENTGELFF.

This clonotype came up a few times. This chain uses TRBV20-1 with TRBJ2-7, with D unresolved. V lost 2 bases and J lost 1, with 9 bases in between. The CDR3 has 13 amino acids. CDR1 and CDR2 from the germline V gene are DFQATT and SNEGSKA (reference sequence). The CDR3 loop is CSARRIDSYEQYF. CDR3 nucleotide sequence: TGCAGTGCTAGACGCATAGATTCCTACGAGCAGTACTTC.

This clonotype turned up a few times. The rearrangement uses TRBV12-3 or TRBV12-4 and TRBJ1-1; D remains ambiguous. V lost 7 bases and J 0 bases, leaving 9 bases between the germline ends. The CDR3 is made up of 13 amino acids. The CDR3: CASNSAVNTEAFF. The CDR3 DNA follows: TGTGCCAGCAATTCGGCCGTGAACACTGAAGCTTTCTTT.

The CDR3 DNA sequence: TGCGCCAGCAGCCAACCGACTAGCGTTGTTAGTGAGCAGTTCTTC. Amino acids: CASSQPTSVVSEQFF. The chain joins TRBV4-1 to TRBJ2-1, with 8 bases fitting TRBD2. Germline trimming cut 2 bases from V and 9 bases from J; bases unmatched to any gene: 9. The CDR3 is made up of 15 amino acids. Germline V gene sequence: CDR1 MGHRA, CDR2 YSYEKL.

This clonotype has just one count. The chain combines TRBV6-2 or TRBV6-3 with TRBJ2-1; no definite D call. The V end was cut by 6 bases, the J end by 7 bases, with 19 bases between. Germline CDR1 MNHEY, CDR2 SVGEGT. This CDR3 is 15 amino acids long. The DNA of the CDR3 is TGTGCCAGCAGAGTCGGTCTGAGGCTTAAGAATGAGCAGTTCTTC. Protein sequence: CASRVGLRLKNEQFF.

The chain carries TRBV7-2 and TRBJ2-5; maybe TRBD2 (6 bases). Looked up from germline, CDR1 is SGHTA and CDR2 is FQGNSA. The CDR3 contains 15 residues. Trimming took 1 base from V and 7 from J, leaving 16 bases between them. The CDR3 is CASSLDVAGPLTQYF. CDR3 nucleotides: TGTGCCAGCAGCTTAGACGTTGCGGGGCCGTTGACCCAGTACTTC. The entire variable domain, with the rest obtained from reference TRBV7-2 and TRBJ2-5, is as follows: GAGVSQSPSNKVTEKGKDVELRCDPISGHTALYWYRQSLGQGLEFLIYFQGNSAPDKSGLPSDRFSAERTGGSVSTLTIQRTQQEDSAVYLCASSLDVAGPLTQYFGPGTRLLVL.

The CDR3 reads CASSQDLPGLSTDTQYF. In DNA, the CDR3 is TGCGCCAGCAGCCAAGATCTTCCGGGCTTAAGCACAGATACGCAGTATTTT. The chain couples TRBV4-3 to TRBJ2-3; D unresolved. CDR1 and CDR2 from the germline V gene are LGHNA and YSLEER. V shed 0 bases and J shed 0 bases, with 13 bases lying between them. The CDR3 loop spans 17 amino acids.

The chain joins TRBV7-2 to TRBJ1-1; the match to TRBD1 covers 7 bases. Per the germline V gene, CDR1 is SGHTA and CDR2 is FQGNSA. The CDR3 consists of 15 residues. V was clipped by 3 bases and J by 5 bases; unmatched bases: 9. The CDR3 DNA reads TGTGCCAGCAGCTTCAATTCAGGGGGGCGAACTGAAGCTTTCTTT. It translates to CASSFNSGGRTEAFF.

This chain joins TRBV5-1 and TRBJ2-5, with no clear D. Deletions cut 1 base from V and 3 bases from J, with 13 bases between. Germline V CDR1 and CDR2: SGHRS, YFSETQ. CDR3 size: 15 residues. The CDR3 nucleotides read TGCGCCAGCAGCTTGTCGCCAGACACCAAAGAGACCCAGTACTTC. Protein sequence: CASSLSPDTKETQYF.

This clonotype was observed a handful of times. CDR3 in DNA: TGCAGTGCTAGGGGACAGGGGGGGAGGTATGAAAAACTGTTTTTT. Translated: CSARGQGGRYEKLFF. This chain uses TRBV20-1 with TRBJ1-4, with TRBD1 identical over 11 bases. Germline CDR1 DFQATT, CDR2 SNEGSKA (reference sequence). This CDR3 contains 15 residues. V gave up 3 bases and J gave up 6 bases; unmatched junction bases: 6.

This clonotype was detected many times. The V and J genes are TRBV27 and TRBJ2-3; the D gene could be TRBD1 or TRBD2 (5 bases each). The germline V gene has CDR1 MNHEY and CDR2 SMNVEV (reference sequence). CDR3 length: 16 amino acids. V dropped 2 bases and J dropped 2 bases, with 14 bases sitting between them. The CDR3 protein is CASSLLGGVFTDTQYF. Written as DNA, the CDR3 is TGTGCCAGCAGTTTACTTGGGGGAGTCTTCACAGATACGCAGTATTTT.